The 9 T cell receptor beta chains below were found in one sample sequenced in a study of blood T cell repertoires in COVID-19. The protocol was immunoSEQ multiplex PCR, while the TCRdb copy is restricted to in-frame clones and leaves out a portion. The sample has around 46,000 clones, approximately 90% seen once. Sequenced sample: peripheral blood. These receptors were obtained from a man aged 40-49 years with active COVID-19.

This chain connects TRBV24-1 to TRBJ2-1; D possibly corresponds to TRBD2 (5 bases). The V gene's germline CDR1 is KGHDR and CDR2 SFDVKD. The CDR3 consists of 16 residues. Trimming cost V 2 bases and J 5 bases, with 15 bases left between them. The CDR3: CATSDYRTQLHNEQFF. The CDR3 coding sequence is TGTGCCACCAGTGATTACCGGACTCAACTTCACAATGAGCAGTTCTTC.

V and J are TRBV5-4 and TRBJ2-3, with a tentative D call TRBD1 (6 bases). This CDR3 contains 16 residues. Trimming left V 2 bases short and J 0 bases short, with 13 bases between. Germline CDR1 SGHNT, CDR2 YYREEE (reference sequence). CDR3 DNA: TGTGCCAGCAGCTTCCAGACAGGCCTCAGCACAGATACGCAGTATTTT. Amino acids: CASSFQTGLSTDTQYF.

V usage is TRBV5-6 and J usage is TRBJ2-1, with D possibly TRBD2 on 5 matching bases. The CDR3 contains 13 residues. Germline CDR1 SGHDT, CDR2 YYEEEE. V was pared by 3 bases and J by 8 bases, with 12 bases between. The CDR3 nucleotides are TGTGCCAGCAGCTACCCCAACGGGGATGAGCAGTTCTTC. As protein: CASSYPNGDEQFF.

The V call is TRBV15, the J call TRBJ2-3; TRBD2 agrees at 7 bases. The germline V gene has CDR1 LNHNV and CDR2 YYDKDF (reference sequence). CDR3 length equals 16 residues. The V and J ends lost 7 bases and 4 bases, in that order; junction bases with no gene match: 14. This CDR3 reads CATKLWGEGTADTQYF. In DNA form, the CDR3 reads TGTGCCACCAAGCTCTGGGGGGAGGGCACGGCAGATACGCAGTATTTT.

The CDR3 DNA reads TGCGCCAGCAGCTTGTCCCAGGGCAGGGGGAACACTGAAGCTTTCTTT. Translating gives CASSLSQGRGNTEAFF. The J gene is TRBJ1-1, the V gene TRBV5-1; possibly TRBD1 for D (6 bases). The germline gives CDR1 SGHRS, CDR2 YFSETQ. The CDR3 is made up of 16 amino acids. Trimming stripped 1 base from V and 1 base from J, with 14 bases between.

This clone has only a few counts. In nucleotides, the CDR3 is TGTGCCAGCAGCTTACAGACGGGATCCAACACTGAAGCTTTCTTT. Protein sequence: CASSLQTGSNTEAFF. This chain links TRBV11-1 with TRBJ1-1, with D hard to call. V was clipped by 2 bases and J by 2 bases, with 12 bases between them. The CDR3 is made up of 15 amino acids. Germline V gene lookup returns CDR1 SGHAT and CDR2 FQDESV (reference sequence).

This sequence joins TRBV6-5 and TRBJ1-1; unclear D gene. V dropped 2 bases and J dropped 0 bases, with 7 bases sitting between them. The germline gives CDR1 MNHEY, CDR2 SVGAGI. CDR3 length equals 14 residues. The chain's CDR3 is CASSYGRLNTEAFF. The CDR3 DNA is TGTGCCAGCAGTTACGGTCGGTTGAACACTGAAGCTTTCTTT.

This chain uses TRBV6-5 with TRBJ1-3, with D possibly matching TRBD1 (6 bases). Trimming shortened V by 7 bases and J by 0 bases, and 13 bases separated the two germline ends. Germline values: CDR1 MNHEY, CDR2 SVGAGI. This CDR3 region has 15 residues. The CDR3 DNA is TGTGCCAGCAACCTACAGGGCTCCTCTGGAAACACCATATATTTT. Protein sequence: CASNLQGSSGNTIYF.

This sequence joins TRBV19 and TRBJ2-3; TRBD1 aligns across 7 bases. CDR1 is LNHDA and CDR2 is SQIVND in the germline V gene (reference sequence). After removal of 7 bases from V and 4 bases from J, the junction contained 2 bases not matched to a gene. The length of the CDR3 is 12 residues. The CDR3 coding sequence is TGTGCCAGTACCCAGGGGGCAGATACGCAGTATTTT. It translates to CASTQGADTQYF.